Listed below are T cell receptor beta chains from one sample, sequenced in a study of CD8 T cells in ankylosing spondylitis. TCRdb re-called the 5' RACE reads through MiXCR, storing one row per CDR3 protein. The sample holds 200,000 to 300,000 distinct CDR3 sequences, 8% to 10% seen once. The sample comprised blood, either unsorted or a sorted T cell fraction (not recorded which). The receptors were sampled from a female donor with ankylosing spondylitis or in good health (not recorded which). CDR3s include the opening cysteine and the closing phenylalanine or tryptophan. A D gene is named only where the DNA matches it firmly. Where a row states a size, it is once, few, many or the class of an expanded clone; other rows omit it.

cdr3_nt: TGCGCCAGCAGCCCCGGGGATGGGCGTAGCAATCAGCCCCAGCATTTT
cdr3_aa: CASSPGDGRSNQPQHF
clone_size: NA
v_call: TRBV5-1
d_call: NA
j_call: TRBJ1-5

cdr3_nt: TGTGCCAGCAGCTTAAACCTCCAGGCCGGCTACACCTTC
cdr3_aa: CASSLNLQAGYTF
clone_size: NA
v_call: TRBV7-6
d_call: NA
j_call: TRBJ1-2

cdr3_nt: TGCGCCAGCAGCCTAACCGTGGGGGAAAACATTCAGTACTTC
cdr3_aa: CASSLTVGENIQYF
clone_size: many
v_call: TRBV5-1
d_call: NA
j_call: TRBJ2-4

cdr3_nt: TGTGCCAGCAGCTGGAGCGCGGAACCCTACAATGAGCAGTTCTTC
cdr3_aa: CASSWSAEPYNEQFF
clone_size: few
v_call: TRBV11-2
d_call: NA
j_call: TRBJ2-1

cdr3_nt: TGTGCCAGCAGCTTAGCGGGAGGGCAGCCCCAGCATTTT
cdr3_aa: CASSLAGGQPQHF
clone_size: many
v_call: TRBV11-1
d_call: NA
j_call: TRBJ1-5

cdr3_nt: TGTGCCACTCATGTTCCGGGAGCCATTTATGGCTACACCTTC
cdr3_aa: CATHVPGAIYGYTF
clone_size: many
v_call: TRBV6-1
d_call: NA
j_call: TRBJ1-2

cdr3_nt: TGCAGTGCTAGGGACGGTAGCTCTGGAAACACCATATATTTT
cdr3_aa: CSARDGSSGNTIYF
clone_size: many
v_call: TRBV20-1
d_call: NA
j_call: TRBJ1-3

cdr3_nt: TGTGCCAGCAGCTTCGGGGTGGTCACTGAAGCTTTCTTT
cdr3_aa: CASSFGVVTEAFF
clone_size: NA
v_call: TRBV7-9
d_call: NA
j_call: TRBJ1-1

cdr3_nt: TGTGCCTGGATTCGGACAGGGCGAAACACTGAAGCTTTCTTT
cdr3_aa: CAWIRTGRNTEAFF
clone_size: many
v_call: TRBV30
d_call: TRBD1
j_call: TRBJ1-1

cdr3_nt: TGCGCCAGCACCACAAGGCAGAACACAGATACGCAGTATTTT
cdr3_aa: CASTTRQNTDTQYF
clone_size: many
v_call: TRBV5-1
d_call: NA
j_call: TRBJ2-3

cdr3_nt: TGCGCCAGCAGCTACCTCGCGATTGAAGATACGCAGTATTTT
cdr3_aa: CASSYLAIEDTQYF
clone_size: many
v_call: TRBV5-1
d_call: NA
j_call: TRBJ2-3

cdr3_nt: TGCAGTGCTAGAGATCGACTGTCTAGCACAGATACGCAGTATTTT
cdr3_aa: CSARDRLSSTDTQYF
clone_size: NA
v_call: TRBV20-1
d_call: NA
j_call: TRBJ2-3

cdr3_nt: TGCGCCAGCAGCCGCGAGGGGCTAGCGGGTAAGGCTGAGCAGTTCTTC
cdr3_aa: CASSREGLAGKAEQFF
clone_size: many
v_call: TRBV5-1
d_call: TRBD2
j_call: TRBJ2-1

cdr3_nt: TGTGCCAGCAGCTATGCTAGCACAGATACGCAGTATTTT
cdr3_aa: CASSYASTDTQYF
clone_size: few
v_call: TRBV13
d_call: NA
j_call: TRBJ2-3

cdr3_nt: TGCAGCGGGGGACGTCAACAAGAGACCCAGTACTTC
cdr3_aa: CSGGRQQETQYF
clone_size: many
v_call: TRBV29-1
d_call: NA
j_call: TRBJ2-5

cdr3_nt: TGTGCCAGCAGCTCCGATGGCCCCTACGAGCAGTACTTC
cdr3_aa: CASSSDGPYEQYF
clone_size: many
v_call: TRBV11-2
d_call: NA
j_call: TRBJ2-7

cdr3_nt: TGCGCCAGCAGTGGGGGACAGCCCTACAATGAGCAGTTCTTC
cdr3_aa: CASSGGQPYNEQFF
clone_size: NA
v_call: TRBV10-1
d_call: TRBD1
j_call: TRBJ2-1

cdr3_nt: TGTGCCAGCAGCCGTGCCGAGATGGATACGCAGTATTTT
cdr3_aa: CASSRAEMDTQYF
clone_size: many
v_call: TRBV12-3/TRBV12-4
d_call: NA
j_call: TRBJ2-3